This T cell receptor (beta chain) appears in the sequencing data of a study of T cells after yellow fever vaccination. This clonotype was seen more than once but under ten times. Study-wide findings and caveats: Clones from primary vaccination mostly reappeared after the booster (around 96% CD4, over 85% CD8).

The CDR3 extends over 14 amino acids. Trimming cost V 2 bases and J 0 bases, with 8 bases left between them. Germline V gives CDR1 SGHVS, CDR2 FQNEAQ. TCRdb re-analysed the 5' RACE reads in MiXCR, keeping a single row per CDR3 protein. The data hold 75,000 to 100,000 distinct CDR3 sequences, with over 8% observed a single time. The sequence came from a man in his late teens or twenties who received the YFV17D yellow fever vaccine. V is TRBV7-8 and J is TRBJ2-7, with D uncertain. The starting material was CD8+ T cells not binding an NS4B(214-222) dextramer, sorted from PBMCs, obtained around 15 days after the first yellow fever vaccination. The CDR3 sequence is CASSLFPDSYEQYF. As DNA, the CDR3 is TGTGCCAGCAGCTTATTTCCGGACTCCTACGAGCAGTACTTC.